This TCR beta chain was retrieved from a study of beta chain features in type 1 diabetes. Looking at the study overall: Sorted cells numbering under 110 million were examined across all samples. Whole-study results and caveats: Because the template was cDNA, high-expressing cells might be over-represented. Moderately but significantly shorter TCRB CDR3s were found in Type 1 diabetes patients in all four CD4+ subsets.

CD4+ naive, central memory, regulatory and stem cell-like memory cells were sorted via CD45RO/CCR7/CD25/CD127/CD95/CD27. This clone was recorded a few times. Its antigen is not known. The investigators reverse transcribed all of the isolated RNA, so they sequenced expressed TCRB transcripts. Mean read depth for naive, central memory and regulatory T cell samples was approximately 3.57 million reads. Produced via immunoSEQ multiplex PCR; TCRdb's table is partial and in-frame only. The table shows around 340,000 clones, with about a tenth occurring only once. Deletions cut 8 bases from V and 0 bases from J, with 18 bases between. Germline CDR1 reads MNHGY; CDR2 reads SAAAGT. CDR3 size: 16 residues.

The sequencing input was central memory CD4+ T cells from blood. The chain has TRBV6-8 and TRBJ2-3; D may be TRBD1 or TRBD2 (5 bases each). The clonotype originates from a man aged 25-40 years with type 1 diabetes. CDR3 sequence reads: CASPSPGTDSTDTQYF. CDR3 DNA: TGTGCCAGCCCTTCTCCGGGGACGGATAGCACAGATACGCAGTATTTT.